The clone carrying this TCR beta chain was recorded only once. The authors reverse transcribed about 0.45 to 1 ug RNA with random hexamers. MiXCR, applied by TCRdb to the immunoSEQ multiplex PCR reads, yields one record per CDR3 protein. The data show roughly 250,000 distinct CDR3 sequences, 96% seen once. The data derive from a study of CD8 T cells in Susac syndrome. On the study more broadly: Treatment status at blood draw for the Susac syndrome patients was therapy-naive, corticosteroids, or intravenous immunoglobulin alone.

J lost 8 bases, V lost 4 bases, and 7 bases had no gene match. This CDR3 is 16 amino acids long. CDR1 is SEHNR and CDR2 is FQNEAQ in the germline V gene (reference sequence). The specimen sequenced was CD4+ T cells from PBMCs. The sequence came from a human donor with Susac syndrome. This chain connects TRBV7-9 to TRBJ2-1; the match to TRBD2 covers 14 bases. CDR3 nucleotides: TGTGCCAGCAGCTCAAGGGGACTAGCGGGAGTCGATGAGCAGTTCTTC. As protein: CASSSRGLAGVDEQFF.